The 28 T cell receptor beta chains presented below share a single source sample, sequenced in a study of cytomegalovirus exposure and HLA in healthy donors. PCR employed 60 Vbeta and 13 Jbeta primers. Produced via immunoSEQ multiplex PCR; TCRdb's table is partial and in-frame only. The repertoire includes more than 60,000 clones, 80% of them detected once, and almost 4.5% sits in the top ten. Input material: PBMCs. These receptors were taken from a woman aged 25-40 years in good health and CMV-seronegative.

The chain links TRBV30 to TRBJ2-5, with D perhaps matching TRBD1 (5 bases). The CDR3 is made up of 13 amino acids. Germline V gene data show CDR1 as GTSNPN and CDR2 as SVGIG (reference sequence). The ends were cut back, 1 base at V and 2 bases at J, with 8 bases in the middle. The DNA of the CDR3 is TGTGCCTGGAGTGGACAGCTACAAGAGACCCAGTACTTC. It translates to CAWSGQLQETQYF.

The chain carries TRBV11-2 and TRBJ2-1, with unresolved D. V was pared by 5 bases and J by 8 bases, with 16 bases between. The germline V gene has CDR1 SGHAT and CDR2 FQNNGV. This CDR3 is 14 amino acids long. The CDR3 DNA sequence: TGTGCCAGCAGCCCCCAGTTCCTGGCTCATGAGCAGTTCTTC. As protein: CASSPQFLAHEQFF.

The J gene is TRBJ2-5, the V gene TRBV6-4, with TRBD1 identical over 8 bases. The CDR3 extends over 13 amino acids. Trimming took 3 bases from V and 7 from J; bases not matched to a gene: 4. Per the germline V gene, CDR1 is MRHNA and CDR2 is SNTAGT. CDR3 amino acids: CASSEQGEGTQYF. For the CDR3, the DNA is TGTGCCAGCAGTGAACAGGGGGAAGGGACCCAGTACTTC.

CDR3 in amino acids: CSVGGQYTDTQYF. The CDR3 DNA reads TGCAGCGTTGGGGGACAGTACACAGATACGCAGTATTTT. V is TRBV29-1 and J is TRBJ2-3; 7 bases fit TRBD1. CDR1 SQVTM and CDR2 ANQGSEA come from the germline V gene. This CDR3 is built from 13 residues. Germline trimming cut 4 bases from V and 2 bases from J; bases unmatched to any gene: 3.

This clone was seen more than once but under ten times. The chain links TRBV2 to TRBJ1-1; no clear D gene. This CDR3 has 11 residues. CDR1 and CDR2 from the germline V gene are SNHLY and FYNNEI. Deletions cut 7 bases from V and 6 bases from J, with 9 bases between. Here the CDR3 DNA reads TGTGCCAGCACCCCGGAGGCTGAAGCTTTCTTT. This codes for CASTPEAEAFF.

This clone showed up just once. The CDR3 region has the DNA TGTGCCAGCAGCGTAGATGGGTCCAGGGGGTACGAGCAGTACTTC. It is translated as CASSVDGSRGYEQYF. This rearrangement joins TRBV9 to TRBJ2-7, with 7 nucleotides matching TRBD1. V was clipped by 0 bases and J by 4 bases; unmatched bases: 7. CDR3 length: 15 amino acids. CDR1 is SGDLS, CDR2 YYNGEE, per germline.

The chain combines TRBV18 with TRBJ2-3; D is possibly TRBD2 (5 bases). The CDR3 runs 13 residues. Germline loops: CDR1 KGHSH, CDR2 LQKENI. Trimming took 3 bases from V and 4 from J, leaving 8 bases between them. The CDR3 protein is CASSPRTADTQYF. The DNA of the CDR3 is TGTGCCAGCTCACCCCGGACTGCAGATACGCAGTATTTT.

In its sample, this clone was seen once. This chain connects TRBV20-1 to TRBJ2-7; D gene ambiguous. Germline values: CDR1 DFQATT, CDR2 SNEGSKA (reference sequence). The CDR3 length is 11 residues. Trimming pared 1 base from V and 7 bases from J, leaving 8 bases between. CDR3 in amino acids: CSARGAREQYF. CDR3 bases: TGCAGTGCTAGAGGGGCGCGAGAGCAGTACTTC.

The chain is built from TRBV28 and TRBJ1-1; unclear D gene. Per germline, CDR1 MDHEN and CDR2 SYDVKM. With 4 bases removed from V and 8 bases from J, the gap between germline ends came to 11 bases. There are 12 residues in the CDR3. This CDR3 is CASSSGASEAFF. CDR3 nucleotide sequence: TGTGCCAGCAGTTCCGGAGCCTCAGAAGCTTTCTTT.

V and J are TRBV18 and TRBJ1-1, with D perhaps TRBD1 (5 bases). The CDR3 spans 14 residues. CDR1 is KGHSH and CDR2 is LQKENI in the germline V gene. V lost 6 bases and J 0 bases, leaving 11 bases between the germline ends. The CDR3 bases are TGTGCCAGCTCCGACCGACAGTTGAACACTGAAGCTTTCTTT. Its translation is CASSDRQLNTEAFF.

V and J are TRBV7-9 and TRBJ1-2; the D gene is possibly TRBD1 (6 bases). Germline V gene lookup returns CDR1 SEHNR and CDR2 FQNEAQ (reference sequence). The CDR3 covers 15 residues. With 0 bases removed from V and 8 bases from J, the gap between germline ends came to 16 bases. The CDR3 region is CASSLAGAGASGYTF. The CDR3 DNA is TGTGCCAGCAGCTTAGCGGGGGCAGGGGCGAGCGGCTACACCTTC.

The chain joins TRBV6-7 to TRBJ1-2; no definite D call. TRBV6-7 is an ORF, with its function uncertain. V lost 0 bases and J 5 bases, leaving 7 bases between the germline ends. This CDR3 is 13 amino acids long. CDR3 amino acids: CASSYSQAYGYTF. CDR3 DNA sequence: TGTGCCAGCAGTTACTCTCAAGCGTATGGCTACACCTTC.

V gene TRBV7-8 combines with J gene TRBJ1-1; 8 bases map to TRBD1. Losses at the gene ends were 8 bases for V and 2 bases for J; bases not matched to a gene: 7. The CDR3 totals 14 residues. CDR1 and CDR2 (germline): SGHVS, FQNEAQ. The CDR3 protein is CASLGQGGNTEAFF. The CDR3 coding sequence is TGTGCCAGCCTTGGACAGGGTGGTAACACTGAAGCTTTCTTT. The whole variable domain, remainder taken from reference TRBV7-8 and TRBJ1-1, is GAGVSQSPRYKVAKRGQDVALRCDPISGHVSLFWYQQALGQGPEFLTYFQNEAQLDKSGLPSDRFFAERPEGSVSTLKIQRTQQEDSAVYLCASLGQGGNTEAFFGQGTRLTVV.

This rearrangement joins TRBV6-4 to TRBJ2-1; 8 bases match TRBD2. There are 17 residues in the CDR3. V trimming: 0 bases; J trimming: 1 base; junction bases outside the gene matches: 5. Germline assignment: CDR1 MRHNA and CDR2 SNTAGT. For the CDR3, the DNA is TGTGCCAGCAGTGACTCGACGGGAGGGGGTTCCTACAATGAGCAGTTCTTC. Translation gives CASSDSTGGGSYNEQFF.

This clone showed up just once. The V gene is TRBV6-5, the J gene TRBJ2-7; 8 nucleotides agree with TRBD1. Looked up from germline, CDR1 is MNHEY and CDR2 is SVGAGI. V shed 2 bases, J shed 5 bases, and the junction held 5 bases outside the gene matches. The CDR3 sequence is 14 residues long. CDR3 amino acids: CASSYHRGTNEQYF. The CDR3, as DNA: TGTGCCAGCAGTTACCACAGGGGGACCAACGAGCAGTACTTC.

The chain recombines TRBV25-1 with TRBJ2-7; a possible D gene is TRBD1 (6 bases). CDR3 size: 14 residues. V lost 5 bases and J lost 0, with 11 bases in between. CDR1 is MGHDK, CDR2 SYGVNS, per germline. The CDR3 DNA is TGTGCCAGCAGTCCCCTGGACAGCTCCTACGAGCAGTACTTC. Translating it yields CASSPLDSSYEQYF.

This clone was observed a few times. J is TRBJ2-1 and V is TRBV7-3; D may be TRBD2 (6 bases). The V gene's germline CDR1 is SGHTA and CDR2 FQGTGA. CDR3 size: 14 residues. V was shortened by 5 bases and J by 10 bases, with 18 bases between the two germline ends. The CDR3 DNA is TGTGCCAGCAGCCCGGCGACTAGTAGTGGCGAGCAGTTCTTC. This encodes CASSPATSSGEQFF.

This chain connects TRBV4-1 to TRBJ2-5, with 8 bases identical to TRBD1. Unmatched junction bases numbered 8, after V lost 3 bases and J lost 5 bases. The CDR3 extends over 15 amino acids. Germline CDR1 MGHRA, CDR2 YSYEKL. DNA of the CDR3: TGCGCCAGCAGCCAGGGTTTCAGGGGGCCGGAGACCCAGTACTTC. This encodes CASSQGFRGPETQYF.

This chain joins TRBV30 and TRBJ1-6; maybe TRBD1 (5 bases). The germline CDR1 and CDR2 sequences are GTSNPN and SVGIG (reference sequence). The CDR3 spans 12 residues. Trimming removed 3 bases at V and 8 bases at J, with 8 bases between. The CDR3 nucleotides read TGTGCCTGGAGAGGGACTTATTCACCCCTCCACTTT. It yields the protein CAWRGTYSPLHF.

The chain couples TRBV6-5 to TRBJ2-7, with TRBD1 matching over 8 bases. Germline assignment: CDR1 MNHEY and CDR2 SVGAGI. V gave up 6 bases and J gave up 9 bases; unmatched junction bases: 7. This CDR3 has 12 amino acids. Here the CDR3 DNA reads TGTGCCAGCAGCAAAACAGGGGGTGTGCAGTACTTC. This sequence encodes CASSKTGGVQYF.

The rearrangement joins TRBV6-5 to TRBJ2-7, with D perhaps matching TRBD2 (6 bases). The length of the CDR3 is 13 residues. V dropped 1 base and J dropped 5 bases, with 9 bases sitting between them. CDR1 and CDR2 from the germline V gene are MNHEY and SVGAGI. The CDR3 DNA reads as TGTGCCAGCAGTTACTATCGCGGGGACGAGCAGTACTTC. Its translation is CASSYYRGDEQYF.

The CDR3 sequence is CASRVGGSYEQYF. CDR3 sequence (DNA): TGTGCCAGTAGGGTCGGGGGTTCCTACGAGCAGTACTTC. The rearrangement uses TRBV19 and TRBJ2-7; possible D gene TRBD2, 6 bases. CDR1 is LNHDA and CDR2 is SQIVND in the germline V gene (reference sequence). This CDR3 contains 13 residues. Trimming removed 6 bases at V and 1 base at J, with 10 bases between.

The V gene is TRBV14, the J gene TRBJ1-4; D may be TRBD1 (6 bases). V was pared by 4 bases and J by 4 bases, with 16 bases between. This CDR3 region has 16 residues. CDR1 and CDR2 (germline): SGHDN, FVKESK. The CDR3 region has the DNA TGTGCCAGCAGCCGAAATAGAGGACAGCATAATGAAAAACTGTTTTTT. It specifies CASSRNRGQHNEKLFF.

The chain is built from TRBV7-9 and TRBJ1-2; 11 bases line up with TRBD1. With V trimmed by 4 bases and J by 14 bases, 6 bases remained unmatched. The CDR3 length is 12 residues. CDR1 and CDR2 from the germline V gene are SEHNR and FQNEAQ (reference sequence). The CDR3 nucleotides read TGTGCCAGCAGCTCCTTTGGGACAGGGGGAACCTTC. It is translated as CASSSFGTGGTF.

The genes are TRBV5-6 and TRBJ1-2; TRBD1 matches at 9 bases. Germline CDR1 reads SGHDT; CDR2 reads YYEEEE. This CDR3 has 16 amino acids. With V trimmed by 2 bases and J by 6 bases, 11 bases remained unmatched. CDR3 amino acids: CASSLIPEQGAHGYTF. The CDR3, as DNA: TGTGCCAGCAGCTTAATACCGGAACAGGGGGCCCATGGCTACACCTTC.

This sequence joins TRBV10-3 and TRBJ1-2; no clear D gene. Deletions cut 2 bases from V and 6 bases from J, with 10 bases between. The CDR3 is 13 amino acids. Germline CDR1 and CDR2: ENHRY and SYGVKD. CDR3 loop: CAISEPGSDGYTF. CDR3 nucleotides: TGTGCCATCAGTGAGCCCGGGTCCGATGGCTACACCTTC.

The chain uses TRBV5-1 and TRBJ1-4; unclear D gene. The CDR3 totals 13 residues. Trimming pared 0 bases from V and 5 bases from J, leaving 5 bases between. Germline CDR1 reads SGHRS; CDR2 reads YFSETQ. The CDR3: CASSLDSNEKLFF. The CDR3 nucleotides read TGCGCCAGCAGCTTGGACTCAAATGAAAAACTGTTTTTT.

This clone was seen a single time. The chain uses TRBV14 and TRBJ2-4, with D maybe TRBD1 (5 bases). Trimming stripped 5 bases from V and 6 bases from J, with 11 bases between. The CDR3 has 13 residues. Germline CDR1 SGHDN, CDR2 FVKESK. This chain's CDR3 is CASSTSTVNIQYF. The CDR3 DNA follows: TGTGCCAGCAGCACTTCGACAGTAAACATTCAGTACTTC. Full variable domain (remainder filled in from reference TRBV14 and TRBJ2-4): EAGVTQFPSHSVIEKGQTVTLRCDPISGHDNLYWYRRVMGKEIKFLLHFVKESKQDESGMPNNRFLAERTGGTYSTLKVQPAELEDSGVYFCASSTSTVNIQYFGAGTRLSVL.